One and the same sample provided the 5 T cell receptor beta chains below, sequenced in a study of siplizumab effects on memory and regulatory T cells (dated by TCRdb to the late 2010s). The library was generated by the immunoSEQ multiplex PCR assay. Entries here come from immuneACCESS through TCRdb and include only in-frame sequences with V and J called. Some clones fail to appear in such tables; in the studies checked, an unresolved V gene covers under half of the shortfall, and the cause of the remainder is unknown. The sample table holds over 90,000 clones, of which around 90% were seen once. The ten largest make up about 1.1% of the sample. The sample comprised CD4+ T cells sorted from blood. All receptors come from a human donor in good health.

A single count supports this clone. The chain combines TRBV5-1 with TRBJ1-3; perhaps TRBD1 as D (5 bases). The CDR3 loop spans 17 amino acids. The ends were cut back, 2 bases at V and 0 bases at J, with 15 bases in the middle. Germline V gene data show CDR1 as SGHRS and CDR2 as YFSETQ. The CDR3 is CASSFNNEGLSGNTIYF. The CDR3, as DNA: TGCGCCAGCAGCTTTAATAATGAGGGACTCTCTGGAAACACCATATATTTT.

The chain has TRBV5-4 and TRBJ1-1, with no clear D. The CDR3 has 12 amino acids. V was shortened by 4 bases and J by 6 bases, with 10 bases between the two germline ends. Looked up from germline, CDR1 is SGHNT and CDR2 is YYREEE (reference sequence). The CDR3 loop is CASSQERAEAFF. As DNA, the CDR3 is TGTGCCAGCAGCCAGGAAAGAGCTGAAGCTTTCTTT.

The chain employs TRBV29-1 and TRBJ2-1; D is undetermined. CDR3 length: 10 amino acids. Germline V lookup: CDR1 SQVTM, CDR2 ANQGSEA. The V end lost 4 bases, the J end lost 11 bases, and 9 bases lay between the germline ends. CDR3 amino acids: CSVGRLKQFF. The CDR3 DNA sequence: TGCAGCGTTGGTCGACTGAAGCAGTTCTTC.

The V and J genes are TRBV6-6 and TRBJ2-7, with TRBD1 as a possible D gene (7 bases). Germline V gives CDR1 MNHNY, CDR2 SVGAGI (reference sequence). This CDR3 has 12 residues. Trimming stripped 4 bases from V and 6 bases from J, with 10 bases between. CDR3 nucleotides: TGTGCCAGCAGTTTCCAGGGGGGCGAGCAGTACTTC. Its protein product is CASSFQGGEQYF.

This clone was observed a single time. The gene calls are TRBV30 and TRBJ2-7; the match to TRBD2 covers 11 bases. CDR1 is GTSNPN, CDR2 SVGIG, per germline (reference sequence). CDR3 length equals 16 residues. Trimming took 3 bases from V and 0 from J; bases not matched to a gene: 7. This chain's CDR3 is CAWSGTSGISSYEQYF. The CDR3 region has the DNA TGTGCCTGGAGCGGGACTAGCGGAATTAGCTCCTACGAGCAGTACTTC. The variable domain in full, completed from reference TRBV30 and TRBJ2-7, reads SQTIHQWPATLVQPVGSPLSLECTVEGTSNPNLYWYRQAAGRGLQLLFYSVGIGQISSEVPQNLSASRPQDRQFILSSKKLLLSDSGFYLCAWSGTSGISSYEQYFGPGTRLTVT.